This TCR beta chain was recorded in a study of OX40 agonist ivuxolimab in advanced cancers. For context, the study as a whole: Ivuxolimab was an agonistic, fully human IgG2 monoclonal antibody directed against OX40 (CD134), a costimulatory receptor. Of the roughly 54 dose-escalation patients, hepatocellular carcinoma was present in around 19, melanoma in approximately 15, renal cell carcinoma in 9 and head and neck cancer in 9. Three dose-escalation patients achieved partial responses, one with hepatocellular carcinoma and two with cutaneous melanoma. The paper covers the monotherapy dose-escalation part of the phase I ivuxolimab trial, which included N of about 50 patients. Prior anti-PD-1, anti-PD-L1 or anti-CTLA-4 therapy was permitted, and checkpoint inhibitors had been received by under 50% of dose-escalation patients. Peripheral TCRbeta sequencing aimed to test whether ivuxolimab altered TCR sequence diversity and caused clonal T-cell expansion. Intravenous ivuxolimab was administered to patients every 2 weeks at six dose levels: 0.01, 0.1, 0.3, 1.5, 3 and 10 mg/kg. The dose-escalation cohort was roughly 80% male with a mean age of about 58 years, ranging from roughly 23 to 90.

For sequencing of the TCRbeta CDR3 region, genomic DNA was extracted from the sorted cells. The immunoSEQ Assay was used for sequencing of TCRbeta CDR3 regions. TCRdb holds this immuneACCESS table with in-frame rearrangements only. Some clones are missing; in checked studies, unresolved V genes explain under half, and the rest has no known cause. The sample yields 100,000 or so clones; approximately 90% were counted once. The ten largest account for approximately 0.58% of the sample. The investigation overall reported the following: After ivuxolimab, CD8+ T cells had more expanded clones than CD4+ T cells on average. Low levels of normalized T-cell clonal expansion were also seen in some nonresponding patients. Which antigens the clonally expanded peripheral T cells were specific for was not determined. Clonal expansion of both CD4+ and CD8+ blood T cells was observed from baseline to week 6 at doses 0.1 to 3.0 mg/kg. Partial responders in the 0.1-3.0 mg/kg groups had among the lowest normalized peripheral clonal expansion, especially among CD8+ T cells.

The trial excluded patients who had a history of autoimmune disease or who were on systemic immunosuppression. Peripheral blood for TCR sequencing was drawn from every dose cohort at baseline, at cycle 4 day 1 and at cycle 7 day 1. Samples came from an open-label, multicenter, first-in-human phase I dose-escalation trial of ivuxolimab. Adults with locally advanced or metastatic melanoma, renal cell, hepatocellular, or head and neck squamous cell carcinoma were enrolled in the trial. Before TCR sequencing, CD4+ T cells and CD8+ T cells from peripheral blood were sorted into separate populations. The germline V gene sets CDR1 to MRHNA and CDR2 to SNTAGT. V lost 2 bases and J lost 6 bases; the stretch between them is 12 bases long. From its cysteine to its phenylalanine, the CDR3 spans 14 amino acids. Only the CDR3 part of the read is kept: 42 bases, read in frame from the first base. Regarding this clone: Its antigen is unknown. Nothing much larger sits one base from this clone, and base qualities are not available.

This specimen was CD4+ or CD8+ T cells sorted from blood, taken in a trial of the OX40 agonist ivuxolimab. The chain uses TRBV6-4 and TRBJ2-3; no D gene call is confident. The TCR was taken from an adult with an advanced solid tumor such as melanoma, head and neck, liver or kidney cancer. For the CDR3, the sequence is CASSDPPFKDTQYF. The base sequence is TGTGCCAGCAGTGACCCACCGTTCAAGGATACGCAGTATTTT.